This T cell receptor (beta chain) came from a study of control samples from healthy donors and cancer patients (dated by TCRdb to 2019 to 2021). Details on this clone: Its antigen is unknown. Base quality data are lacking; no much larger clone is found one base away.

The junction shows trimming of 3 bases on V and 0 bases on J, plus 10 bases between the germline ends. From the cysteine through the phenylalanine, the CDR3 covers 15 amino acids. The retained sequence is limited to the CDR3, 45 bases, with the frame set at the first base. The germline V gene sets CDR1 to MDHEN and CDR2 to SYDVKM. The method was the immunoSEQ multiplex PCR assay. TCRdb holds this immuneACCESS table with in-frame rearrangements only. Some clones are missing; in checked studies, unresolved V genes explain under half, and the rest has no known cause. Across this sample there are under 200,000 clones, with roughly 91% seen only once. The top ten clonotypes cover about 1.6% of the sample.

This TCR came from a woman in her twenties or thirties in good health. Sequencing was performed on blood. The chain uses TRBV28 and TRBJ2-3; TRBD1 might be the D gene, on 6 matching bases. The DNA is TGTGCCAGCAGTTTTGGGACAACTAGCACAGATACGCAGTATTTT. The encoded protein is CASSFGTTSTDTQYF.